The 29 T cell receptor beta chains below were found in one sample sequenced in a study of tumor-infiltrating lymphocytes in localized non-small cell lung cancer. Profiling relied on immunoSEQ multiplex PCR, and the TCRdb table lists in-frame clones only, not all of them. Of about 7,100 clones in the sample, around 73% are singletons; the top ten hold 9%. Sample: lung tumor tissue. The receptors stem from a human donor with non-small cell lung cancer.

The rearrangement joins TRBV19 to TRBJ1-1, with D perhaps matching TRBD1 (5 bases). Germline lookup yields CDR1 LNHDA and CDR2 SQIVND (reference sequence). The CDR3 loop spans 15 amino acids. V lost 7 bases to trimming and J lost 1 base, with 16 bases between them. This CDR3 is CASIPRGRGNTEAFF. The CDR3 DNA reads TGTGCCAGTATCCCCCGGGGAAGGGGGAACACTGAAGCTTTCTTT.

This clone was seen only a few times. The J gene is TRBJ2-7, the V gene TRBV29-1, with a tentative D call TRBD1 (6 bases). This CDR3 spans 10 amino acids. With 7 bases removed from V and 4 bases from J, the gap between germline ends came to 8 bases. Germline V CDR1 and CDR2: SQVTM, ANQGSEA. The CDR3 nucleotides read TGCAGCGCAGGGGATTACGAGCAGTACTTC. This codes for CSAGDYEQYF.

The table lists this clone with a count of one. The rearrangement joins TRBV18 to TRBJ1-1; TRBD1 agrees at 9 bases. This CDR3 contains 15 residues. Germline CDR1 KGHSH, CDR2 LQKENI. J was trimmed by 5 bases and V by 3 bases; bases with no gene match: 7. Written as DNA, the CDR3 is TGTGCCAGCTCACCTCCCTGGGACAGGGTGACTGAAGCTTTCTTT. Amino acids: CASSPPWDRVTEAFF.

The chain employs TRBV13 and TRBJ1-1; 9 positions match TRBD1. The J segment lost 11 bases and the V segment lost 3 bases, leaving 10 bases of the junction unmatched. The CDR3 has 14 amino acids. Germline V gene lookup returns CDR1 PRHDT and CDR2 FYEKMQ (reference sequence). The chain's CDR3 is CASSFNRGQVGAFF. CDR3 DNA: TGTGCCAGCAGCTTTAACAGGGGGCAGGTGGGGGCTTTCTTT.

This chain links TRBV4-2 with TRBJ1-5; no firm D call. Germline CDR1 is LGHNA and CDR2 is YNFKEQ. The V end lost 0 bases, the J end lost 6 bases, and 6 bases lay between the germline ends. The CDR3 contains 13 residues. The CDR3 is CASSQDGSQPQHF. The CDR3 DNA reads as TGTGCCAGCAGCCAAGATGGGAGTCAGCCCCAGCATTTT.

The V gene is TRBV30, the J gene TRBJ1-2; D ambiguous. The CDR3 has 14 amino acids. Germline V gene data show CDR1 as GTSNPN and CDR2 as SVGIG (reference sequence). The germline V and J ends were trimmed by 4 bases and 1 base, with 13 bases remaining between them. This chain's CDR3 is CAWTLKVDNYGYTF. CDR3 in DNA: TGTGCCTGGACCCTAAAGGTGGATAACTATGGCTACACCTTC.

The rearrangement uses TRBV30 and TRBJ1-1; D may be TRBD1 (5 bases). Germline V gene lookup returns CDR1 GTSNPN and CDR2 SVGIG (reference sequence). V was clipped by 0 bases and J by 10 bases, with 12 bases between them. The CDR3 is made up of 12 amino acids. The CDR3 DNA sequence: TGTGCCTGGAGTGTGTTAGGGGATGGAGCTTTCTTT. It yields the protein CAWSVLGDGAFF.

This clone has a handful of counts. This chain connects TRBV5-4 to TRBJ1-2, with TRBD1 as a possible D gene (6 bases). The germline CDR1 and CDR2 sequences are SGHNT and YYREEE (reference sequence). V was shortened by 1 base and J by 5 bases, with 21 bases between the two germline ends. This CDR3 contains 17 residues. CDR3 in DNA: TGTGCCAGCAGCTTGATCCCCTCCCGGACAGTCTTATATGGCTACACCTTC. This encodes CASSLIPSRTVLYGYTF.

J is TRBJ1-4 and V is TRBV30; D gene ambiguous. Germline V lookup: CDR1 GTSNPN, CDR2 SVGIG (reference sequence). V lost 4 bases and J lost 7, with 19 bases in between. CDR3 length: 15 amino acids. The CDR3 reads CAWTRSGQKSEKLFF. The CDR3 coding sequence is TGTGCCTGGACGCGGTCCGGGCAGAAAAGTGAAAAACTGTTTTTT.

The count of this clone is one. The J gene is TRBJ2-1, the V gene TRBV5-1; TRBD2 might be the D (5 bases). Germline V gene lookup returns CDR1 SGHRS and CDR2 YFSETQ. Trimming stripped 1 base from V and 8 bases from J, with 13 bases between. CDR3 length equals 14 residues. CDR3 protein: CASSLRTPPDEQFF. DNA of the CDR3: TGCGCCAGCAGCTTGCGGACTCCACCAGATGAGCAGTTCTTC.

This clone was observed a few times. The V and J genes are TRBV9 and TRBJ2-2; no firm D call. The CDR3 extends over 15 amino acids. Trimming took 4 bases from V and 3 from J, leaving 13 bases between them. Germline V gene lookup returns CDR1 SGDLS and CDR2 YYNGEE. The CDR3 nucleotides are TGTGCCAGCAGCCCCTCGGGCGGTCACACCGGGGAGCTGTTTTTT. The encoded protein is CASSPSGGHTGELFF.

This chain uses TRBV6-6 with TRBJ2-3, with 8 bases fitting TRBD1. Germline CDR1 is MNHNY and CDR2 is SVGAGI (reference sequence). Unmatched junction bases numbered 9, after V lost 7 bases and J lost 6 bases. CDR3 length equals 14 residues. CDR3 sequence reads: CASTWTGTGDTQYF. The CDR3 DNA is TGTGCCAGCACCTGGACAGGGACGGGGGATACGCAGTATTTT.

The rearrangement joins TRBV19 to TRBJ1-2; D call uncertain. Trimming removed 3 bases at V and 2 bases at J, with 7 bases between. The CDR3 spans 13 residues. Germline CDR1 is LNHDA and CDR2 is SQIVND (reference sequence). CDR3 DNA sequence: TGTGCCAGTAGTATGCGGCAGAACTATGGCTACACCTTC. Encoded protein: CASSMRQNYGYTF.

This rearrangement joins TRBV7-2 to TRBJ2-2, with D perhaps matching TRBD2 (6 bases). Trimming stripped 7 bases from V and 0 bases from J, with 12 bases between. CDR1 and CDR2 from the germline V gene are SGHTA and FQGNSA. The CDR3 has 15 amino acids. CDR3 residues: CASKRSGTNTGELFF. In DNA form, the CDR3 reads TGTGCCAGCAAACGTAGCGGTACGAACACCGGGGAGCTGTTTTTT.

The chain employs TRBV30 and TRBJ2-7; D is uncertain. The CDR3 is 11 residues long. Per germline, CDR1 GTSNPN and CDR2 SVGIG (reference sequence). With 2 bases removed from V and 3 bases from J, the gap between germline ends came to 5 bases. The CDR3 loop is CAWSNIYEQYF. As DNA, the CDR3 is TGTGCCTGGAGTAATATCTACGAGCAGTACTTC.

The chain links TRBV5-4 to TRBJ2-7; 14 bases match TRBD2. Germline CDR1 is SGHNT and CDR2 is YYREEE (reference sequence). Trimming took 4 bases from V and 6 from J; bases not matched to a gene: 6. CDR3 length: 15 residues. Here the CDR3 reads CASSPMTSGRAEQYF. The CDR3 DNA reads as TGTGCCAGCAGCCCCATGACTAGCGGGAGGGCCGAGCAGTACTTC.

The genes are TRBV5-1 and TRBJ2-5; D tentatively reads TRBD1 or TRBD2 (6 bases each). The CDR3 has 15 amino acids. V was clipped by 4 bases and J by 1 base, with 14 bases between them. Germline V CDR1 and CDR2: SGHRS, YFSETQ. The CDR3 spells CASSGDTSSQETQYF. CDR3 coding DNA: TGCGCCAGCAGCGGGGACACTAGCAGCCAAGAGACCCAGTACTTC.

This clone is categorized as medium-sized. V usage is TRBV19 and J usage is TRBJ2-3, with D unresolved. V dropped 3 bases and J dropped 4 bases, with 14 bases sitting between them. CDR1 and CDR2 (germline): LNHDA, SQIVND (reference sequence). This CDR3 is 15 amino acids long. This chain's CDR3 is CASSILRNGPDTQYF. The CDR3 DNA reads as TGTGCCAGTAGTATTCTCAGGAACGGCCCAGATACGCAGTATTTT.

This clone was observed once. The V gene is TRBV29-1, the J gene TRBJ2-5, with 7 bases matching TRBD2. Unmatched junction bases numbered 9, after V lost 3 bases and J lost 5 bases. Looked up from germline, CDR1 is SQVTM and CDR2 is ANQGSEA. The CDR3 extends over 14 amino acids. CDR3 sequence (DNA): TGCAGCGTTGAGGGAGGACTAGGGGTCGAGACCCAGTACTTC. Its protein product is CSVEGGLGVETQYF. Together with reference TRBV29-1 and TRBJ2-5, the CDR3 gives the full variable domain: SAVISQKPSRDICQRGTSLTIQCQVDSQVTMMFWYRQQPGQSLTLIATANQGSEATYESGFVIDKFPISRPNLTFSTLTVSNMSPEDSSIYLCSVEGGLGVETQYFGPGTRLLVL.

This clone qualifies as medium-sized. This chain links TRBV18 with TRBJ2-5; TRBD2 aligns across 10 bases. The CDR3 length is 16 residues. The J segment lost 4 bases and the V segment lost 5 bases, leaving 10 bases of the junction unmatched. Per the germline V gene, CDR1 is KGHSH and CDR2 is LQKENI. The CDR3 DNA sequence: TGTGCCAGCTCATCTTCCAGCGGGAGGGCCGGAGAGACCCAGTACTTC. It codes for CASSSSSGRAGETQYF. The whole variable domain, filled in from reference TRBV18 and TRBJ2-5, reads NAGVMQNPRHLVRRRGQEARLRCSPMKGHSHVYWYRQLPEEGLKFMVYLQKENIIDESGMPKERFSAEFPKEGPSILRIQQVVRGDSAAYFCASSSSSGRAGETQYFGPGTRLLVL.

The sample holds one count of this clone. This chain connects TRBV30 to TRBJ1-5; tentative D call: TRBD1 (6 bases). The CDR3 is 14 amino acids. Trimming left V 2 bases short and J 3 bases short, with 11 bases between. Germline CDR1 GTSNPN, CDR2 SVGIG (reference sequence). CDR3: CAWSLDSSNQPQHF. Here the CDR3 DNA reads TGTGCCTGGAGTTTGGACAGTTCCAATCAGCCCCAGCATTTT. Full variable domain (missing parts from reference TRBV30 and TRBJ1-5): SQTIHQWPATLVQPVGSPLSLECTVEGTSNPNLYWYRQAAGRGLQLLFYSVGIGQISSEVPQNLSASRPQDRQFILSSKKLLLSDSGFYLCAWSLDSSNQPQHFGDGTRLSIL.

This clone was seen only a few times. This chain uses TRBV18 with TRBJ1-5; D is unclear. The CDR3 has 13 amino acids. Looked up from germline, CDR1 is KGHSH and CDR2 is LQKENI. Trimming removed 8 bases from V and 5 bases from J, with 13 bases in between. The CDR3 coding sequence is TGTGCCAGCGCCAGTAGCCCCGATCAGCCCCAGCATTTT. Protein sequence: CASASSPDQPQHF.

This chain uses TRBV18 with TRBJ1-2; a weak D match, TRBD1 (5 bases). CDR1 and CDR2 (germline): KGHSH, LQKENI. The CDR3 extends over 14 amino acids. V was cut by 2 bases and J by 3 bases, with 10 bases left in between. The CDR3 spells CASSPLGDDYGYTF. The CDR3 DNA follows: TGTGCCAGCTCACCATTAGGGGACGACTATGGCTACACCTTC.

This chain joins TRBV2 and TRBJ2-7; TRBD1 agrees at 10 bases. V lost 4 bases, J lost 4 bases, and 1 base stayed unmatched. CDR3 length equals 13 residues. The V gene's germline CDR1 is SNHLY and CDR2 FYNNEI. The CDR3 region is CASSGDRGYEQYF. As DNA, the CDR3 is TGTGCCAGCAGTGGGGACAGGGGTTACGAGCAGTACTTC.

The chain employs TRBV20-1 and TRBJ2-1; D gene ambiguous. The CDR3 runs 10 residues. Trimming removed 5 bases at V and 5 bases at J, with 4 bases between. Germline CDR1 and CDR2: DFQATT and SNEGSKA (reference sequence). CDR3: CSASNNEQFF. Here the CDR3 DNA reads TGCAGTGCTTCCAACAATGAGCAGTTCTTC.

The gene calls are TRBV11-3 and TRBJ2-1; D may be TRBD2 (5 bases). The V end was cut by 1 base, the J end by 10 bases, with 20 bases between. Per germline, CDR1 SGHNT and CDR2 YENEEA. CDR3 length: 16 amino acids. CDR3 amino acids: CASSLGEGGTGHEQFF. CDR3 DNA sequence: TGTGCCAGCAGCTTAGGCGAGGGCGGCACGGGTCACGAGCAGTTCTTC.

The chain carries TRBV28 and TRBJ2-7; D may be TRBD2 (5 bases). CDR3 length: 10 amino acids. Trimming removed 4 bases from V and 7 bases from J, with 5 bases in between. CDR1 is MDHEN and CDR2 is SYDVKM in the germline V gene. The CDR3 DNA reads TGTGCCAGCAGTTCGGGGGAGCAGTACTTC. Amino acid sequence: CASSSGEQYF.

The V and J genes are TRBV4-3 and TRBJ2-5; the D gene is possibly TRBD1 (6 bases). The CDR3 runs 12 residues. Germline CDR1 and CDR2: LGHNA and YSLEER. Trimming stripped 0 bases from V and 14 bases from J, with 13 bases between. The CDR3 DNA reads as TGCGCCAGCAGCCAAGATGACAGGAAGCAATACTTC. Translation gives CASSQDDRKQYF.

The chain has TRBV5-1 and TRBJ1-5; D gene uncertain. V was clipped by 0 bases and J by 4 bases, with 5 bases between them. CDR1 SGHRS and CDR2 YFSETQ come from the germline V gene. The CDR3 length is 13 residues. Written as DNA, the CDR3 is TGCGCCAGCAGCTTGGACGGGAATCAGCCCCAGCATTTT. This encodes CASSLDGNQPQHF.